The 17 T cell receptor beta chains presented below share a single source sample, sequenced in a study of spatial heterogeneity in lung cancer. Time point described: sample taken at primary tumor resection. Unsorted samples of tumor, nontumor lung or frozen PBMC had their whole RNA sequenced. TCRdb ran MiXCR on the 5' RACE reads and lists one entry per CDR3 protein. In the table there are 43,000 or so distinct CDR3 sequences, 6.5% to 8% of which are singletons. The material sequenced was PBMCs, taken at surgery. The receptors shown here come from a female donor with early-stage non-small cell lung cancer.

Worth noting for this clonotype: Since a much larger clone is just one base distant, this may be a read error. The chain combines TRBV5-5 with TRBJ2-2; D might be TRBD2 (6 bases). The CDR3 runs to 13 residues. CDR1 is SGHKS and CDR2 is YYEKEE in the germline V gene (reference sequence). V lost 4 bases and J 7 bases, leaving 11 bases between the germline ends. CDR3 residues: CASSLTSCGELFF. Written as DNA, the CDR3 is TGTGCCAGCAGCCTCACTAGCTGCGGGGAGCTGTTTTTT.

This clonotype was counted many times. The rearrangement joins TRBV20-1 to TRBJ1-5; D gene ambiguous. V dropped 0 bases and J dropped 6 bases, with 12 bases sitting between them. CDR1 and CDR2 from the germline V gene are DFQATT and SNEGSKA (reference sequence). This CDR3 comprises 14 residues. DNA for the CDR3: TGCAGTGCTAGAGATCTGGGATCGGGTCAGCCCCAGCATTTT. It codes for CSARDLGSGQPQHF.

The chain links TRBV6-5 to TRBJ1-5; D is uncertain. CDR3 length: 13 amino acids. Germline lookup yields CDR1 MNHEY and CDR2 SVGAGI. V shed 0 bases and J shed 6 bases, with 6 bases lying between them. CDR3 protein: CASSYSNLQPQHF. The CDR3 DNA follows: TGTGCCAGCAGTTACTCTAACCTTCAGCCCCAGCATTTT.

This clonotype has ten or more counts. This chain links TRBV2 with TRBJ2-3, with D perhaps given as TRBD1 or TRBD2 (5 bases each). Germline CDR1 is SNHLY and CDR2 is FYNNEI. Trimming cost V 7 bases and J 6 bases, with 17 bases left between them. The CDR3 runs to 14 residues. CDR3 in DNA: TGTGCCAGCATACGGGACCCCGAAGCCGATACGCAGTATTTT. Amino acid sequence: CASIRDPEADTQYF.

This clonotype was observed a handful of times. V gene TRBV5-4 combines with J gene TRBJ2-3, with D possibly matching TRBD1 (5 bases). The CDR3 has 13 residues. Germline V lookup: CDR1 SGHNT, CDR2 YYREEE (reference sequence). V was clipped by 4 bases and J by 7 bases, with 13 bases between them. The CDR3 sequence: CASSETDSNTQYF. The CDR3 DNA reads TGTGCCAGCAGCGAGACAGACAGTAATACGCAGTATTTT.

This clonotype came up many times. The chain combines TRBV7-2 with TRBJ1-2, with 9 bases that match TRBD1. The CDR3 runs 15 residues. V lost 7 bases and J lost 2; bases outside the gene matches: 8. The germline gives CDR1 SGHTA, CDR2 FQGNSA. The CDR3: CASILGTGNNYGYTF. The CDR3 DNA is TGTGCCAGCATTCTAGGGACAGGGAACAACTATGGCTACACCTTC.

In its sample, this clonotype was seen many times. The chain has TRBV28 and TRBJ2-7; 11 positions match TRBD1. Germline values: CDR1 MDHEN, CDR2 SYDVKM. The CDR3 contains 16 residues. V lost 4 bases, J lost 3 bases, and 8 bases stayed unmatched. In DNA form, the CDR3 reads TGTGCCAGCAGTTCCTCCGGGACAGGGGGAATCTACGAGCAGTACTTC. This gives the protein CASSSSGTGGIYEQYF.

Only a few counts were recorded for this clonotype. The chain is built from TRBV2 and TRBJ1-2; tentatively, D is TRBD1 (6 bases). Germline lookup yields CDR1 SNHLY and CDR2 FYNNEI. The V gene lost 7 bases and the J gene lost 8 bases, with 17 bases spanning the gap. CDR3 length: 13 residues. The DNA for the CDR3 is TGTGCCAGCATCGGACAGTCCTCGTTCGGCTACACCTTC. It codes for CASIGQSSFGYTF. The full variable domain, with the rest looked up from reference TRBV2 and TRBJ1-2, is EPEVTQTPSHQVTQMGQEVILRCVPISNHLYFYWYRQILGQKVEFLVSFYNNEISEKSEIFDDQFSVERPDGSNFTLKIRSTKLEDSAMYFCASIGQSSFGYTFGSGTRLTVV.

Points on this clonotype: Because the CDR3 is missing its conserved closing phenylalanine or tryptophan, this is likely a read error. The chain has TRBV19 and TRBJ1-1; 7 bases match TRBD1. The germline V gene encodes CDR1 LNHDA and CDR2 SQIVND (reference sequence). This CDR3 is 14 amino acids long. The J segment lost 0 bases and the V segment lost 5 bases, leaving 3 bases of the junction unmatched. The CDR3 here is CASSLGQLNTEAFS. Written as DNA, the CDR3 is TGTGCCAGTAGTTTGGGACAGCTGAACACTGAAGCTTTCTCT.

This clonotype has at least ten counts. The chain employs TRBV12-3 or TRBV12-4 and TRBJ1-3; no firm D call. The CDR3 has 15 residues. V was clipped by 6 bases and J by 2 bases, with 14 bases between them. The CDR3 is CASRPTWPTGNTIYF. Written as DNA, the CDR3 is TGTGCCAGCAGGCCGACTTGGCCCACTGGAAACACCATATATTTT.

This clonotype was picked up many times. The V call is TRBV5-6, the J call TRBJ2-1, with 8 bases aligning to TRBD1. The germline CDR1 and CDR2 sequences are SGHDT and YYEEEE. The CDR3 has 12 residues. The trim removed 5 bases at V and 15 bases at J, leaving 10 bases unmatched. The CDR3 DNA sequence: TGTGCCAGCAGTTGGGAAGGACAGGGCATGTTCTTC. Residues: CASSWEGQGMFF. Full variable domain (outside the CDR3, taken from reference TRBV5-6 and TRBJ2-1): DAGVTQSPTHLIKTRGQQVTLRCSPKSGHDTVSWYQQALGQGPQFIFQYYEEEERQRGNFPDRFSGHQFPNYSSELNVNALLLGDSALYLCASSWEGQGMFFGPGTRLTVL.

This clonotype was observed at least ten times. This rearrangement joins TRBV19 to TRBJ2-1; 7 bases agree with TRBD2. Germline V gives CDR1 LNHDA, CDR2 SQIVND (reference sequence). The CDR3 runs 16 residues. Unmatched junction bases numbered 7, after V lost 5 bases and J lost 0 bases. This CDR3 is CASSSPGGSSYNEQFF. The CDR3 DNA follows: TGTGCCAGTAGTTCCCCGGGAGGCAGCTCCTACAATGAGCAGTTCTTC.

This clonotype was recorded many times. The chain couples TRBV6-5 to TRBJ1-2; TRBD1 matches 8 bases. Germline CDR1 and CDR2: MNHEY and SVGAGI. The CDR3 length is 13 residues. After removal of 5 bases from V and 7 bases from J, the junction contained 6 bases not matched to a gene. The CDR3: CASSRQGLAGYTF. The CDR3 nucleotides are TGTGCCAGCAGTAGACAGGGGTTAGCTGGCTACACCTTC.

The rearrangement joins TRBV15 to TRBJ2-1, with 9 positions matching TRBD1. Germline lookup yields CDR1 LNHNV and CDR2 YYDKDF (reference sequence). The CDR3 has 16 residues. V lost 1 base to trimming and J lost 3 bases; unmatched junction nucleotides: 4. The CDR3 reads CATSRGRTGVYNEQFF. Here the CDR3 DNA reads TGTGCCACCAGCAGAGGTAGGACAGGGGTCTACAATGAGCAGTTCTTC.

This clonotype was seen ten or more times. This rearrangement joins TRBV7-2 to TRBJ1-5; D unresolved. This CDR3 comprises 14 residues. The germline V and J ends were trimmed by 1 base and 6 bases, with 10 bases remaining between them. Germline assignment: CDR1 SGHTA and CDR2 FQGNSA. CDR3 sequence reads: CASSLEVLFQPQHF. In DNA, the CDR3 is TGTGCCAGCAGCTTAGAGGTTTTATTTCAGCCCCAGCATTTT.

This clonotype was seen repeatedly, ten times or more. The V and J genes are TRBV4-3 and TRBJ2-3, with 7 positions matching TRBD2. Germline CDR1 and CDR2: LGHNA and YSLEER. There are 14 residues in the CDR3. V shed 0 bases, J shed 9 bases, and the junction held 6 bases outside the gene matches. The CDR3 here is CASSQDGGEGTQYF. In DNA, the CDR3 is TGCGCCAGCAGCCAAGATGGAGGGGAGGGAACGCAGTATTTT.

This clonotype was found many times. The chain is built from TRBV3-1 and TRBJ1-5; 8 bases agree with TRBD1. Germline CDR1 is LGHDT and CDR2 is YNNKEL (reference sequence). V shed 3 bases, J shed 2 bases, and the junction held 3 bases outside the gene matches. CDR3 length equals 15 residues. CDR3 sequence (DNA): TGTGCCAGCAGCCAGGGGACAGGCGGCAATCAGCCCCAGCATTTT. This sequence encodes CASSQGTGGNQPQHF.